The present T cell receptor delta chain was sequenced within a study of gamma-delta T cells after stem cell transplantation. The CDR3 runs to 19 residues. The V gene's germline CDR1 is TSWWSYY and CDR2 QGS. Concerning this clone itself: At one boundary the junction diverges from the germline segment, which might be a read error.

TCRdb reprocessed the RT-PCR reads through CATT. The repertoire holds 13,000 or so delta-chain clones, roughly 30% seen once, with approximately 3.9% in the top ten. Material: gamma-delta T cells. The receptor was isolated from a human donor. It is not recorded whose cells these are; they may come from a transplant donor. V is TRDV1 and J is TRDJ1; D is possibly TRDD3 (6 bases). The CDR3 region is CALWEPFGGCALWEQVLIF. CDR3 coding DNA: TGTGCTCTTTGGGAACCCTTTGGGGGCTGCGCACTGTGGGAACAGGTTCTCATCTTT.